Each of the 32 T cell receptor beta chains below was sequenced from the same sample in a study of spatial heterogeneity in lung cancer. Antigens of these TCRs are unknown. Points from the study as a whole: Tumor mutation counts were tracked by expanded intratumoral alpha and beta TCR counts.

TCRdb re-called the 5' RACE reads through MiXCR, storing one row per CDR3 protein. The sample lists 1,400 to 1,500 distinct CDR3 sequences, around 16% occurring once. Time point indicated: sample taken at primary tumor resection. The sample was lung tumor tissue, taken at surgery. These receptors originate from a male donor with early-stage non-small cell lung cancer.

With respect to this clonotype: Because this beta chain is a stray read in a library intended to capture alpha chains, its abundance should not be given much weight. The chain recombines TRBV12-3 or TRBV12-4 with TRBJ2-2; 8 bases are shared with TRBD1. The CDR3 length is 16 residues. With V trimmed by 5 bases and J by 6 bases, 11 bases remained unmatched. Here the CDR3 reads CASSPRGQAEAGELFF. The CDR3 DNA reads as TGTGCCAGCAGTCCGCGGGGACAGGCGGAGGCCGGGGAGCTGTTTTTT.

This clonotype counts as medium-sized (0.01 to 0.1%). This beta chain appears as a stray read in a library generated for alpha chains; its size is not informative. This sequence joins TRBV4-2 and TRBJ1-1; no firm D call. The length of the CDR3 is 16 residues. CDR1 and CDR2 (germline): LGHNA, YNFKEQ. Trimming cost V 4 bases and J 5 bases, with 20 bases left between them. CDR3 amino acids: CASSLGNRAIGTEAFF. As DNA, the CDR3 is TGTGCCAGCAGCCTTGGAAACCGGGCCATTGGGACTGAAGCTTTCTTT.

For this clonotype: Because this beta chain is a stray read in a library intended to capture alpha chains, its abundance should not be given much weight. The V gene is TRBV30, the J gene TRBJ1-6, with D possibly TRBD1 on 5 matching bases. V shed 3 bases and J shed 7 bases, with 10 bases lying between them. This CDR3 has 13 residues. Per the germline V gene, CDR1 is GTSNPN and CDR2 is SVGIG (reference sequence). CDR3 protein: CAWSSGLNSPLHF. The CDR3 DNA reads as TGTGCCTGGAGCTCAGGGCTGAATTCACCCCTCCACTTT.

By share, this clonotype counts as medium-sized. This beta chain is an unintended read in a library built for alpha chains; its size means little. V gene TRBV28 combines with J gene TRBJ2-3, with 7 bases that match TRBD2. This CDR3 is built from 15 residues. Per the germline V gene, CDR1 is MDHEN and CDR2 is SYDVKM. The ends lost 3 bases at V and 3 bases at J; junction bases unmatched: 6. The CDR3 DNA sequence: TGTGCCAGCAGTTTGCTGTGGGGGGGAACAGATACGCAGTATTTT. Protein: CASSLLWGGTDTQYF.

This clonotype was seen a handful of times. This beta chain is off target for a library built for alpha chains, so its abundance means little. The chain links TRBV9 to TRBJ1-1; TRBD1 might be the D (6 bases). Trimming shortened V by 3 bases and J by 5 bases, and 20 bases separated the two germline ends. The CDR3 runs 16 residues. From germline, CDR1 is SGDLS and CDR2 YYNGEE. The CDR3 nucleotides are TGTGCCAGCAGCGCCCACGTCGACAGGTCGACGACTGAAGCTTTCTTT. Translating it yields CASSAHVDRSTTEAFF.

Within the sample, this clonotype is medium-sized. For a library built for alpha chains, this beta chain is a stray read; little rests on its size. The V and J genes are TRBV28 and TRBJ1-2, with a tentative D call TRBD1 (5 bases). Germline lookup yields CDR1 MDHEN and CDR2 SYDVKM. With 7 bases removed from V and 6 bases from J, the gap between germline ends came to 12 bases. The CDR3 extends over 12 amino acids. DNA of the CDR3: TGTGCCAGCACCCAGGGCCTGCATGGCTACACCTTC. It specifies CASTQGLHGYTF.

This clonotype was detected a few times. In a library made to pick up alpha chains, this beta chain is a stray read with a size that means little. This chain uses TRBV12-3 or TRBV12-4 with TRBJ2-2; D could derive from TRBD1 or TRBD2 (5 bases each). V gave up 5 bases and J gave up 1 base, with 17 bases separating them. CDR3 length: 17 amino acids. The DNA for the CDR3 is TGTGCCAGCAGTGCCTTATCCGGGACGGTGAACACCGGGGAGCTGTTTTTT. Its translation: CASSALSGTVNTGELFF.

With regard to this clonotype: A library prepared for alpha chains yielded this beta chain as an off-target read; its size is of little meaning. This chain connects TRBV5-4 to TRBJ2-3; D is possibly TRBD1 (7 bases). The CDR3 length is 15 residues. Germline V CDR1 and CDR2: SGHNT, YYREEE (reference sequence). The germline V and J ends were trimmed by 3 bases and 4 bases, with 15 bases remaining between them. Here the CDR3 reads CASSSEQGRPDTQYF. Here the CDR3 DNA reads TGTGCCAGCAGCTCCGAACAGGGGAGGCCAGATACGCAGTATTTT.

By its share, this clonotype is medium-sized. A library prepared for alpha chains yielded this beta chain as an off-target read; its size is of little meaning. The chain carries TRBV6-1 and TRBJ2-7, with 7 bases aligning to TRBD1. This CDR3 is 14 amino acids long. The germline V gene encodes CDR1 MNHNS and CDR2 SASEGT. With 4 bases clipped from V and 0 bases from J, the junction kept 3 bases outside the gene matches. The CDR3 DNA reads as TGTGCCAGCAGTGGAGACAGGGTCTCCTACGAGCAGTACTTC. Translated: CASSGDRVSYEQYF.

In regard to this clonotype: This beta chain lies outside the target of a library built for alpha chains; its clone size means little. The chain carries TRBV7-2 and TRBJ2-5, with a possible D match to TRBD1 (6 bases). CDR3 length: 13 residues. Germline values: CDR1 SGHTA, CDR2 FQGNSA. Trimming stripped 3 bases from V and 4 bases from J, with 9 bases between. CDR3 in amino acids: CASSFTGIETQYF. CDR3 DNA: TGTGCCAGCAGCTTTACAGGGATAGAGACCCAGTACTTC.

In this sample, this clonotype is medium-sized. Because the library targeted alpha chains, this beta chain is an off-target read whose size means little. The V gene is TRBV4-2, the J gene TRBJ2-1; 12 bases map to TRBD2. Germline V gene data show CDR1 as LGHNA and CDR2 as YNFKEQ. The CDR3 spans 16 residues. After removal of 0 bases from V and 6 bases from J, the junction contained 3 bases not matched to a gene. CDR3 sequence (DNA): TGTGCCAGCAGCCAAGATTCTAGCGGGGGGGCCAATGAGCAGTTCTTC. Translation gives CASSQDSSGGANEQFF.

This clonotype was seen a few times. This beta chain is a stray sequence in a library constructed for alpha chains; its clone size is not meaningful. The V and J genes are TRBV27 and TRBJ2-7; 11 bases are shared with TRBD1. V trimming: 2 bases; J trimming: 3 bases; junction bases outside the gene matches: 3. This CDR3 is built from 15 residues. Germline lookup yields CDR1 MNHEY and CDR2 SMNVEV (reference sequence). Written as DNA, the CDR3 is TGTGCCAGCAGTTTAGGAGGGACAGGGGGCTACGAGCAGTACTTC. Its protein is CASSLGGTGGYEQYF.

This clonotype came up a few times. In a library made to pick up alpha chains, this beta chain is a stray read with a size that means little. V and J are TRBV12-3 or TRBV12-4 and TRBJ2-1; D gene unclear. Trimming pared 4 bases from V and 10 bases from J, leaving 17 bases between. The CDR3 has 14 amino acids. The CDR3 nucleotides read TGTGCCAGCAGTTCCCGGAACTCGGGCGGAGAGCAGTTCTTC. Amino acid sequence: CASSSRNSGGEQFF.

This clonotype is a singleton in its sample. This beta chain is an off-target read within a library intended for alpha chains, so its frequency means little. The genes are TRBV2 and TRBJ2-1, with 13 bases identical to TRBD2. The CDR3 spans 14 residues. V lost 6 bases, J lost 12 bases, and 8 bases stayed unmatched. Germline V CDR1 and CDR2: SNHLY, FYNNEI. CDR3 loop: CASRPGLAGARQFF. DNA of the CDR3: TGTGCCAGCAGGCCCGGACTAGCGGGGGCTAGGCAGTTCTTC.

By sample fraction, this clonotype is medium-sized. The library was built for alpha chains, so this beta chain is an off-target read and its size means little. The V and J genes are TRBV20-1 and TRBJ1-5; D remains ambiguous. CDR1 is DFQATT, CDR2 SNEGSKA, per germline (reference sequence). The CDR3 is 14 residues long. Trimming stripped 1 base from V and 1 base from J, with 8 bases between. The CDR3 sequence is CSARVGMSNQPQHF. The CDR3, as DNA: TGCAGTGCTAGAGTCGGGATGAGCAATCAGCCCCAGCATTTT.

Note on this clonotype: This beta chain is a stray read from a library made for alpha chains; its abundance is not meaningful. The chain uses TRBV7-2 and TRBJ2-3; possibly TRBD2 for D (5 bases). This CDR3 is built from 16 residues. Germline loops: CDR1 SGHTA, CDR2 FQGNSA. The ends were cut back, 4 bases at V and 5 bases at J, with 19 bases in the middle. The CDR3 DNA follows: TGTGCCAGCAGCTCCGAAAAAACTAGTGTCATAGATACGCAGTATTTT. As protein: CASSSEKTSVIDTQYF. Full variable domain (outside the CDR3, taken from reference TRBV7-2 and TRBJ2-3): GAGVSQSPSNKVTEKGKDVELRCDPISGHTALYWYRQSLGQGLEFLIYFQGNSAPDKSGLPSDRFSAERTGGSVSTLTIQRTQQEDSAVYLCASSSEKTSVIDTQYFGPGTRLTVL.

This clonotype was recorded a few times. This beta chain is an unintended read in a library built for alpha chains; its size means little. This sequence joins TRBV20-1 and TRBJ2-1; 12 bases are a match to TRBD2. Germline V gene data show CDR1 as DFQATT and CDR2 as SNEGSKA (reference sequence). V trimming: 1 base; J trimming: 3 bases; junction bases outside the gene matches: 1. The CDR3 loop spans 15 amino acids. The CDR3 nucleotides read TGCAGTGCTAGAGCGACTAGCGGGAGCTACAATGAGCAGTTCTTC. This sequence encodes CSARATSGSYNEQFF.

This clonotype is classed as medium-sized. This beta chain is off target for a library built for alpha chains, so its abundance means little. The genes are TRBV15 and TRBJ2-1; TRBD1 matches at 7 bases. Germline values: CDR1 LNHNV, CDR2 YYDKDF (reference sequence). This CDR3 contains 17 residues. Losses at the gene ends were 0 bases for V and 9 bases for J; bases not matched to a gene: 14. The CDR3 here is CATSRDYNPPTGTEQFF. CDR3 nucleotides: TGTGCCACCAGCAGAGATTACAACCCGCCGACAGGGACTGAGCAGTTCTTC.

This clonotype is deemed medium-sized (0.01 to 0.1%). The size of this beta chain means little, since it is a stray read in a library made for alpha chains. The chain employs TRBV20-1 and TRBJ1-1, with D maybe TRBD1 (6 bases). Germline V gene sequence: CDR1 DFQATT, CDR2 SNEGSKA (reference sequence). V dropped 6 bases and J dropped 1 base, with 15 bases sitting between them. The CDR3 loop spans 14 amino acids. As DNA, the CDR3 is TGCAGTGCCCCATGGGGGGGCCGGAACACTGAAGCTTTCTTT. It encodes CSAPWGGRNTEAFF.

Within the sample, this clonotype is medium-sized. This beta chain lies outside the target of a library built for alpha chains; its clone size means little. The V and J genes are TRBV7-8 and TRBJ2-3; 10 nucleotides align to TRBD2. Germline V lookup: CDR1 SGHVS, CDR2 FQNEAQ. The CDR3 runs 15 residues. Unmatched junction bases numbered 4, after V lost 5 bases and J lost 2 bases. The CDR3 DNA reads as TGTGCCAGCAGCCGGACTAGCGGAGCCACAGATACGCAGTATTTT. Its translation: CASSRTSGATDTQYF.

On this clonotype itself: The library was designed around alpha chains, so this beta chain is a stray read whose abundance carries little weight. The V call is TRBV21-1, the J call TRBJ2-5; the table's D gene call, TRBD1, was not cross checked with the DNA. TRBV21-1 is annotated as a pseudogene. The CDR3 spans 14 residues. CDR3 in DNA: TGTGCCAGCACTCGAGGACAGACCCAAGAGACCCAGTACTTC. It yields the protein CASTRGQTQETQYF.

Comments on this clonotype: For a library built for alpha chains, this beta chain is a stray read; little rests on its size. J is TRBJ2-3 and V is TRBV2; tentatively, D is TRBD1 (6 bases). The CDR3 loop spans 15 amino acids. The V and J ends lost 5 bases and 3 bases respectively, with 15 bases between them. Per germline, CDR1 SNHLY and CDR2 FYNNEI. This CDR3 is CASSLVGALTDTQYF. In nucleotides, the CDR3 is TGTGCCAGCAGTCTGGTGGGGGCGCTGACAGATACGCAGTATTTT.

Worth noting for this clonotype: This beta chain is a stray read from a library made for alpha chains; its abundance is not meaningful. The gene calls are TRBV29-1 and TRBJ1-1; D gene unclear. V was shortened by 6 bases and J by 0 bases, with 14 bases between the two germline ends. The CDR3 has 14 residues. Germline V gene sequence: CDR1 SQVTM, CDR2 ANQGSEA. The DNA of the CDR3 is TGCAGCGTCCGAGCCGGAGAGATGAACACTGAAGCTTTCTTT. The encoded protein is CSVRAGEMNTEAFF.

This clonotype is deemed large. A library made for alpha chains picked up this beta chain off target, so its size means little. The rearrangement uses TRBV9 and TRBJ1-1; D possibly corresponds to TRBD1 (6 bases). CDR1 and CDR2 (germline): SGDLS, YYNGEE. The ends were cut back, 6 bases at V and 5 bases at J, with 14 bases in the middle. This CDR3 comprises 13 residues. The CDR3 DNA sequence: TGTGCCAGCACCTCCAGGGGAGGGACTGAAGCTTTCTTT. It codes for CASTSRGGTEAFF.

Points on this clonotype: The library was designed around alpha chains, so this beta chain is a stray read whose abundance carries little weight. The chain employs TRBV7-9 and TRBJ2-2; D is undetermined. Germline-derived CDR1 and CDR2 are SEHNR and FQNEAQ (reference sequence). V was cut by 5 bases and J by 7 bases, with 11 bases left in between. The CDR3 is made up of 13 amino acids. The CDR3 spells CASSDRPLGELFF. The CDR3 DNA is TGTGCCAGCAGCGACCGACCCCTCGGGGAGCTGTTTTTT.

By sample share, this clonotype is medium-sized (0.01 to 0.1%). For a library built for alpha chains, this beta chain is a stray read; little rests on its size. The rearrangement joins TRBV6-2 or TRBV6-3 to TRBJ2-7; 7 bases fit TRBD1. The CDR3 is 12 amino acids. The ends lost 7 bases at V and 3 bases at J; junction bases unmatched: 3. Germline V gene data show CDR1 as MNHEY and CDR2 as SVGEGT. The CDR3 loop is CASTGQVYEQYF. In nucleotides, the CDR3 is TGTGCCAGCACCGGACAGGTCTACGAGCAGTACTTC.

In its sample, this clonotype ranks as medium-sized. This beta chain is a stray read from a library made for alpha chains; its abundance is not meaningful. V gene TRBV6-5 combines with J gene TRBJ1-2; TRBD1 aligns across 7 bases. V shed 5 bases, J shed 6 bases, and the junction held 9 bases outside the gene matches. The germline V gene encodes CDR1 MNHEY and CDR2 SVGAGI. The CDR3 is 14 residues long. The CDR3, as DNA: TGTGCCAGCAGTCCCCTCGACAGGGTACATGGCTACACCTTC. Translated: CASSPLDRVHGYTF.

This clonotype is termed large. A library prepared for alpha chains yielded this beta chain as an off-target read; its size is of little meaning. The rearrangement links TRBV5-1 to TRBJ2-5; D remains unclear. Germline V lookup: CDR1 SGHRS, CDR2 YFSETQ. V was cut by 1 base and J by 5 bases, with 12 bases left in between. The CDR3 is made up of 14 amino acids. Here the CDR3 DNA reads TGCGCCAGCAGCTTGACGTCCTCTAGGGAGACCCAGTACTTC. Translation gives CASSLTSSRETQYF. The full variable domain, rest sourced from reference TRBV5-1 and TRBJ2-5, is KAGVTQTPRYLIKTRGQQVTLSCSPISGHRSVSWYQQTPGQGLQFLFEYFSETQRNKGNFPGRFSGRQFSNSRSEMNVSTLELGDSALYLCASSLTSSRETQYFGPGTRLLVL.

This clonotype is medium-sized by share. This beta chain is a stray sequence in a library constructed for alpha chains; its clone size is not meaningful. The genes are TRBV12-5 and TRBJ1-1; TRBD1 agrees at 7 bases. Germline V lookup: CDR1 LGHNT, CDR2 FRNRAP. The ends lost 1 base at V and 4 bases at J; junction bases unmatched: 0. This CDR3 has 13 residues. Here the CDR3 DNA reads TGTGCTAGTGGTTTGGCAGGGGGCACTGAAGCTTTCTTT. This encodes CASGLAGGTEAFF.

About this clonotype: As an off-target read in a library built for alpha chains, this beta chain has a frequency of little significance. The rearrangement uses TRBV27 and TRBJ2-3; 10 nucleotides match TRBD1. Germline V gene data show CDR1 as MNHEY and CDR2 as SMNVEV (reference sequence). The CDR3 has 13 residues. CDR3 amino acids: CSVGTGVPDTQYF. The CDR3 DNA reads TGTTCAGTTGGGACAGGGGTGCCAGATACGCAGTATTTT.

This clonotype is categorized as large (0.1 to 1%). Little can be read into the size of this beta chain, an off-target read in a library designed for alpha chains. CDR3 loop: CASSFTGANTGELFF. The CDR3 region has the DNA TGTGCCAGCAGCTTCACTGGCGCGAACACCGGGGAGCTGTTTTTT. V gene TRBV7-9 combines with J gene TRBJ2-2; D uncertain. Germline assignment: CDR1 SEHNR and CDR2 FQNEAQ (reference sequence). The ends were cut back, 3 bases at V and 0 bases at J, with 8 bases in the middle. The CDR3 totals 15 residues.

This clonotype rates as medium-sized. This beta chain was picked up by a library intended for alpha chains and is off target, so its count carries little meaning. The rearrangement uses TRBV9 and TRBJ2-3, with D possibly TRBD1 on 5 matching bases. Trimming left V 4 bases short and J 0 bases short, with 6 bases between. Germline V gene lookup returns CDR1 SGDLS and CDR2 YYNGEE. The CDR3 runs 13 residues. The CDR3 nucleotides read TGTGCCAGCAGCCCAGGGAGCACAGATACGCAGTATTTT. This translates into CASSPGSTDTQYF.